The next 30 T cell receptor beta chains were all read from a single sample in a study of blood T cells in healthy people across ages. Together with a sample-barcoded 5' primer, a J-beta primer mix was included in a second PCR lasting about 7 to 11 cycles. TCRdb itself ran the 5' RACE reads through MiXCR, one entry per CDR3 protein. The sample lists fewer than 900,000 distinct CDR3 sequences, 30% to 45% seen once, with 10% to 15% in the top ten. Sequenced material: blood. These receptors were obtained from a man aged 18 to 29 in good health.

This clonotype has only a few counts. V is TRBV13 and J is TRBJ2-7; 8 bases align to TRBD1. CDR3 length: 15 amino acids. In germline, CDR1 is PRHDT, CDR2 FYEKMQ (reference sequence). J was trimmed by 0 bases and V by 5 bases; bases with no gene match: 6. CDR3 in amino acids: CASSLMTGASYEQYF. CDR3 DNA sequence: TGTGCCAGCAGCCTGATGACAGGGGCCTCCTACGAGCAGTACTTC.

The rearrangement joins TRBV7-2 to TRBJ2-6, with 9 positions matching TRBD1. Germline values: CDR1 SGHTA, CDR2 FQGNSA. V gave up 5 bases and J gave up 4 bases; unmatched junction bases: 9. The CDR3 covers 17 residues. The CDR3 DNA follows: TGTGCCAGCAGCCTTAGGGGACAGGGCGCCGGGGCCAACGTCCTGACTTTC. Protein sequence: CASSLRGQGAGANVLTF.

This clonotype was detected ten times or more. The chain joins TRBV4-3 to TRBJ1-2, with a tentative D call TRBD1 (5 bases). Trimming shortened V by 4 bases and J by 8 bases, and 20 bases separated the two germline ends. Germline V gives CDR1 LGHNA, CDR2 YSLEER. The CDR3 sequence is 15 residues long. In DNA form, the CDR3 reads TGCGCCAGCAGCCCAACCGCGGGGCCGCAAGCAGGCTACACCTTC. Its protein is CASSPTAGPQAGYTF.

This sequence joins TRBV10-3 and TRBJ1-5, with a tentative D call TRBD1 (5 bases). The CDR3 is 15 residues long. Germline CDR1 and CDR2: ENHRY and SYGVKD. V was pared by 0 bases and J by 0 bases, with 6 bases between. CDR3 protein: CAISESGGSNQPQHF. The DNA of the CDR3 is TGTGCCATCAGTGAGTCGGGGGGTAGCAATCAGCCCCAGCATTTT.

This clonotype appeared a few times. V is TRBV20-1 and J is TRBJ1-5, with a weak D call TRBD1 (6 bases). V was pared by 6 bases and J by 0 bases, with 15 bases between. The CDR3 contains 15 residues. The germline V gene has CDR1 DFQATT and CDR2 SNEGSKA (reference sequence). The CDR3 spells CSARSDSYSNQPQHF. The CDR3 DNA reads TGCAGTGCGCGCTCGGACAGCTATAGCAATCAGCCCCAGCATTTT.

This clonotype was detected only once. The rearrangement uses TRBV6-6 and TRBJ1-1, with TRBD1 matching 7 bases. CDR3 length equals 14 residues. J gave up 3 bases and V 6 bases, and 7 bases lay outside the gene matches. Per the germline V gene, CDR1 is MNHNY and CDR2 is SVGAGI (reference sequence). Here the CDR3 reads CASSMGQKDTEAFF. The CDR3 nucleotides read TGTGCCAGCAGCATGGGACAGAAGGACACTGAAGCTTTCTTT.

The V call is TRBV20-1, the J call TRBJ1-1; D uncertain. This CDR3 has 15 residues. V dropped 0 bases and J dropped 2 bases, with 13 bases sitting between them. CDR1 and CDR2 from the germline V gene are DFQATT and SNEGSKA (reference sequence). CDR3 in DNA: TGCAGTGCTAGAGATCCGTTGCACTCAAACACTGAAGCTTTCTTT. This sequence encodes CSARDPLHSNTEAFF.

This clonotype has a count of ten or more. CDR3 sequence (DNA): TGTGCCAGCAGCTTAGTACAGGCGTTTGGAAACATTCAGTACTTC. Translation: CASSLVQAFGNIQYF. This chain joins TRBV7-2 and TRBJ2-4; the D gene is possibly TRBD1 (5 bases). The V gene's germline CDR1 is SGHTA and CDR2 FQGNSA. The CDR3 is made up of 15 amino acids. Deletions cut 1 base from V and 6 bases from J, with 13 bases between.

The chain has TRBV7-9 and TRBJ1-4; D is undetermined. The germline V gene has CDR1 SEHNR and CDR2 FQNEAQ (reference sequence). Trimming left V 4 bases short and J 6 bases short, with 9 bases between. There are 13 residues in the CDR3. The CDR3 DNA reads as TGTGCCAGCAGCTCCTGGGGTCATGAAAAACTGTTTTTT. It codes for CASSSWGHEKLFF.

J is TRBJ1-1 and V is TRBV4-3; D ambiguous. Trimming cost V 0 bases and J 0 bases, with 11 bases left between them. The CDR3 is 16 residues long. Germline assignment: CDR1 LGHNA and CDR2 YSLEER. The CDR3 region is CASSQDTRAVNTEAFF. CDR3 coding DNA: TGCGCCAGCAGCCAAGATACGCGGGCGGTGAACACTGAAGCTTTCTTT.

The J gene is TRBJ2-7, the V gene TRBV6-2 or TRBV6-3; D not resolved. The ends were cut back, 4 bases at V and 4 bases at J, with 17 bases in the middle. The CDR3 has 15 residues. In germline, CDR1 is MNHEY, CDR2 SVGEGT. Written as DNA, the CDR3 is TGTGCCAGCAGTTTGACCGTGGCCTCCCTATACGAGCAGTACTTC. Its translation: CASSLTVASLYEQYF.

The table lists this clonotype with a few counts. The CDR3 spells CASSQETQRGGYLYNEQFF. The CDR3, as DNA: TGTGCCAGCAGCCAAGAGACTCAGCGGGGGGGGTACCTCTACAATGAGCAGTTCTTC. The chain uses TRBV4-2 and TRBJ2-1, with TRBD2 matching over 10 bases. The CDR3 covers 19 residues. Looked up from germline, CDR1 is LGHNA and CDR2 is YNFKEQ. V lost 0 bases, J lost 3 bases, and 11 bases stayed unmatched.

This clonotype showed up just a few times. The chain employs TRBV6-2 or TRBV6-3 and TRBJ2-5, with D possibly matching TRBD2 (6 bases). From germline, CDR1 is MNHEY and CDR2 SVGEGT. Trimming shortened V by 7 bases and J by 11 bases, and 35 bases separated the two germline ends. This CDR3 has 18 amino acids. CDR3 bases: TGTGCCAGCAATATGGAGAGGGTAGCGGTGCCACCCCACAATGAGCAGTACTTC. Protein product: CASNMERVAVPPHNEQYF.

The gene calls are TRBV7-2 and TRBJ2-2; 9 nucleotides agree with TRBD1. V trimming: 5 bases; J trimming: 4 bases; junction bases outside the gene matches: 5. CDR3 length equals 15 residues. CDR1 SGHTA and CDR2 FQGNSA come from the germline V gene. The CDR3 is CASSAEDRGTGELFF. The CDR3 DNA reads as TGTGCCAGCAGCGCGGAGGACAGGGGCACCGGGGAGCTGTTTTTT.

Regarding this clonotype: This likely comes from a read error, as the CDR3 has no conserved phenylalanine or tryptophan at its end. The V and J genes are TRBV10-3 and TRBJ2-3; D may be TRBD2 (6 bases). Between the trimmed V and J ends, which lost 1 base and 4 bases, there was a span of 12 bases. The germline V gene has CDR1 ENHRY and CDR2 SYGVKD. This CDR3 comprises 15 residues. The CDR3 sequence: CAISEFRGNPDTQYL. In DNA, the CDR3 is TGTGCCATCAGTGAGTTCCGGGGGAACCCAGATACGCAGTATCTT.

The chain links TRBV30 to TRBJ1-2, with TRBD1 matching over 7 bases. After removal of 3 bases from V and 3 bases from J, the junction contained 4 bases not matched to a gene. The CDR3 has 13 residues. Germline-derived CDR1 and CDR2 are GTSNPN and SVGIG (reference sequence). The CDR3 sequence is CAWRTGRHYGYTF. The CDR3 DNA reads TGTGCCTGGAGGACAGGGCGACACTATGGCTACACCTTC.

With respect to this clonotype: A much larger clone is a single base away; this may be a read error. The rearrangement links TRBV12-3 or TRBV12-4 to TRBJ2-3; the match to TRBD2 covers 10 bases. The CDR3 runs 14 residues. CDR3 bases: TGTGCCAGCAGAACTAGCGGGGAAACAGATGCGCAGTATTTT. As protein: CASRTSGETDAQYF.

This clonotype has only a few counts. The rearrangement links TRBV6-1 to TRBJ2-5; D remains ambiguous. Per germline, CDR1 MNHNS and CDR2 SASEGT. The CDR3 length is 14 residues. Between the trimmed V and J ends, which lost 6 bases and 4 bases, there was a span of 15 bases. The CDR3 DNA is TGTGCCAGCAGCCACGGCGAGGCCGGAGAGACCCAGTACTTC. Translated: CASSHGEAGETQYF.

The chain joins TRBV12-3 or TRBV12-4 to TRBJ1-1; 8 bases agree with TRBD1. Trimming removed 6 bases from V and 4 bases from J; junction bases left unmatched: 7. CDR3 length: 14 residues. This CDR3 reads CASRTGEMGTEAFF. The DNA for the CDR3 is TGTGCCAGCAGGACAGGGGAGATGGGCACTGAAGCTTTCTTT.

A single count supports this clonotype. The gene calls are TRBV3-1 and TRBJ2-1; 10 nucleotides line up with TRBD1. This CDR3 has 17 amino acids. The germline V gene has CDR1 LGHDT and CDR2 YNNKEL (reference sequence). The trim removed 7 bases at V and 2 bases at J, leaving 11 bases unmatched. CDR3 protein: CASTPLVGTGAYNEQFF. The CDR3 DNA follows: TGTGCCAGCACACCGTTAGTCGGGACAGGGGCCTACAATGAGCAGTTCTTC.

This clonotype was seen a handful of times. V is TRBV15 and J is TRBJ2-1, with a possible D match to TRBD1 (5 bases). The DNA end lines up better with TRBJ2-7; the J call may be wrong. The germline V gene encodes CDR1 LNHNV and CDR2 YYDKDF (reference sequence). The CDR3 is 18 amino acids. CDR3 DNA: TGTGCCACCAGCAGACCCCTTAGGTCAGGGCGCTCCTACAATGAGCAGTACTTC. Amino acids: CATSRPLRSGRSYNEQYF.

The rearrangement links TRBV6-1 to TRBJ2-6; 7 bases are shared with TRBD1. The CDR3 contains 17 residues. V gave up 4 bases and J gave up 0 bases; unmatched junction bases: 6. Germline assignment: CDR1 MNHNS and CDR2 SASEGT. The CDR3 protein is CASSAGDSSSGANVLTF. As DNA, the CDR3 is TGTGCCAGCAGTGCTGGGGACAGCTCCTCTGGGGCCAACGTCCTGACTTTC.

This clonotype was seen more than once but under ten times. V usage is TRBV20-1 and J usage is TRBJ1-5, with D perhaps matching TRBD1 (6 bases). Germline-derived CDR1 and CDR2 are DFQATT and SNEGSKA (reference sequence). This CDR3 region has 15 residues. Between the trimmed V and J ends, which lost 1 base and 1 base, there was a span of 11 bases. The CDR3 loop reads CSARADSGSNQPQHF. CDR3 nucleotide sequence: TGCAGTGCTAGAGCGGACAGTGGGAGCAATCAGCCCCAGCATTTT.

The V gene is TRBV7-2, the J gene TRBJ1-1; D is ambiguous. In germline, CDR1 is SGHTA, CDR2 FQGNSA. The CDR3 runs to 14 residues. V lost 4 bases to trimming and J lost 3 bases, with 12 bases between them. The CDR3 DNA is TGTGCCAGCAGCTCAAATTCAGTATACACTGAAGCTTTCTTT. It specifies CASSSNSVYTEAFF.

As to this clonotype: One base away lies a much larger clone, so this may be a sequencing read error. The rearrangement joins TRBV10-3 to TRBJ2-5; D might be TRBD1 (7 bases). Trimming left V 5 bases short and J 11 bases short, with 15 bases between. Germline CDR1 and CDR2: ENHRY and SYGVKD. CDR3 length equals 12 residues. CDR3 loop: CAISQGGNEQYF. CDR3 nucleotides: TGTGCCATCAGTCAGGGGGGCAATGAGCAGTACTTC.

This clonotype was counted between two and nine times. Here the CDR3 DNA reads TGTGCCAGCAGCTTAGGTTATAGCGGGGCGCTTTACGAGCAGTACTTC. It yields the protein CASSLGYSGALYEQYF. The V call is TRBV7-2, the J call TRBJ2-4; 8 bases agree with TRBD2. The J call may be wrong; the DNA end is better matched by TRBJ2-7. CDR3 length equals 16 residues. Germline CDR1 SGHTA, CDR2 FQGNSA.

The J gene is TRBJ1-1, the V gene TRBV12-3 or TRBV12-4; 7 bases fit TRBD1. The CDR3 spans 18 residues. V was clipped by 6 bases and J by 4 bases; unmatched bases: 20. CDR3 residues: CASSQVTRRQGGGTEAFF. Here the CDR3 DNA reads TGTGCCAGCAGCCAAGTAACCCGCCGACAGGGAGGAGGCACTGAAGCTTTCTTT.

CDR3 bases: TGTGCCAGCAGCGTTGGACGGAACTCTGGGGCCAACGTCCTGACTTTC. This translates into CASSVGRNSGANVLTF. This sequence joins TRBV9 and TRBJ2-6, with D unresolved. This CDR3 has 16 residues. V dropped 2 bases and J dropped 0 bases, with 9 bases sitting between them. Germline V lookup: CDR1 SGDLS, CDR2 YYNGEE. Looking up the rest from reference TRBV9 and TRBJ2-6 gives the full variable domain: DSGVTQTPKHLITATGQRVTLRCSPRSGDLSVYWYQQSLDQGLQFLIQYYNGEERAKGNILERFSAQQFPDLHSELNLSSLELGDSALYFCASSVGRNSGANVLTFGAGSRLTVL.

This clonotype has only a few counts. The CDR3 region is CASSQGGLGGYTF. In DNA, the CDR3 is TGCGCCAGCAGCCAAGGGGGCCTTGGGGGCTACACCTTC. This rearrangement joins TRBV4-3 to TRBJ1-2, with D maybe TRBD1 (5 bases). Germline CDR1 reads LGHNA; CDR2 reads YSLEER. The V end was cut by 1 base, the J end by 8 bases, with 11 bases between. The CDR3 runs 13 residues.

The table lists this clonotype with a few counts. CDR3 sequence reads: CASGLVLSVAGGVGNEQYF. The CDR3 region has the DNA TGTGCTAGTGGTTTGGTACTCTCAGTAGCGGGGGGAGTGGGCAATGAGCAGTACTTC. This chain uses TRBV12-5 with TRBJ2-7, with 10 positions matching TRBD2. Germline-derived CDR1 and CDR2 are LGHNT and FRNRAP. With V trimmed by 0 bases and J by 7 bases, 18 bases remained unmatched. The CDR3 totals 19 residues.